Listed below are T cell receptor beta chains from one sample, sequenced in a study of shared clonotypes between healthy human individuals. TCRdb's table, derived via immunoSEQ multiplex PCR, lists solely in-frame clones and lacks some. The sample contains around 2.5 million clones, more than 85% of which appear only once. The sequenced sample consisted of naive CD4+ T cells from PBMCs. The source is a man between 18 and 29 years old in good health. Some clones in this sample may be carry-over from other donors' samples. CDR3s include the opening cysteine and the closing phenylalanine or tryptophan. A D gene is named only where the DNA matches it firmly. Some rows mark clone size as missing; the rest say once, few, many or name a class of expanded clone.

. TRBD2 TRBJ2-7 TRBV19 15 TGTGCCAGTAGTAGCAACCGGCTAGCGGGAGTCGAGCAGTACTTC CASSSNRLAGVEQYF
. TRBD1 TRBJ1-1 TRBV5-1 14 TGCGCCAGCAGCTTGCAGGGGGCGAACACTGAAGCTTTCTTT CASSLQGANTEAFF
. . TRBJ2-3 TRBV5-5 16 TGTGCCAGCAGCTTGGGTCCTGCGGGACACACAGATACGCAGTATTTT CASSLGPAGHTDTQYF
. . TRBJ2-2 TRBV7-3 14 TGTGCCAGCAGCTTATTTGGGAACACCGGGGAGCTGTTTTTT CASSLFGNTGELFF
. . TRBJ2-5 TRBV5-1 14 TGCGCCAGCAGCTTGGAATACAGGTGGGAGACCCAGTACTTC CASSLEYRWETQYF
. . TRBJ2-1 TRBV6-5 15 TGTGCCACCCGAAGGGGGAGGGGTAGTTACAATGAGCAGTTCTTC CATRRGRGSYNEQFF
. TRBD2 TRBJ2-1 TRBV10-2 15 TGCGCCAGCAGTCCTCTGGCGGGAGGGAGGAATGAGCAGTTCTTC CASSPLAGGRNEQFF
once TRBD1 TRBJ1-5 TRBV2 14 TGTGCCAGCCGGCGACAGGGGAAGGGTCAGCCCCAGCATTTT CASRRQGKGQPQHF
. TRBD2 TRBJ2-1 TRBV19 14 TGTGCCAGTAGTTGGACTAGCGGGGTCTATGAGCAGTTCTTC CASSWTSGVYEQFF
. TRBD2 TRBJ2-7 TRBV10-1 13 TGCGCCAGACCGGGGGGGAGGACCTACGAGCAGTACTTC CARPGGRTYEQYF
. TRBD1 TRBJ2-7 TRBV19 13 TGTGCCAGTTTGGACAGGGGGCTAAACGAGCAGTACTTC CASLDRGLNEQYF
. TRBD1 TRBJ1-2 TRBV7-9 16 TGTGCCAGCAGCGACTCCGGGACAGGGAGGAACTATGGCTACACCTTC CASSDSGTGRNYGYTF
. TRBD1 TRBJ1-4 TRBV5-1 15 TGCGCCAGCAGCGAAGGACAGGGGAACGCTGAAAAACTGTTTTTT CASSEGQGNAEKLFF
. . TRBJ2-1 TRBV28 16 TGTGCCAGCAGGGGCAGGGTGGGTCTAAATTACAATGAGCAGTTCTTC CASRGRVGLNYNEQFF
. TRBD1 TRBJ2-3 TRBV5-1 17 TGCGCCAGCAGCTTGGCCCCCGGGACAGCCAGCACAGATACGCAGTATTTT CASSLAPGTASTDTQYF
. . TRBJ2-7 TRBV7-9 12 TGTGCCAGCAGCTCGGGACTCGGAGAGCAGTACTTC CASSSGLGEQYF
once TRBD1 TRBJ1-1 TRBV6-4 16 TGTGCCAGCAGCCCCGGACAGGGGAAATGGTACACTGAAGCTTTCTTT CASSPGQGKWYTEAFF
. TRBD1 TRBJ1-1 TRBV7-6 14 TGTGCCAGCAGCCAGGGACAGGGGAACACTGAAGCTTTCTTT CASSQGQGNTEAFF
. . TRBJ2-5 TRBV5-1 15 TGCGCCAGCAGCGTGGAGTCATCCTCCAAAGAGACCCAGTACTTC CASSVESSSKETQYF
. TRBD1 TRBJ1-5 TRBV5-5 18 TGTGCCAGCACCCTGGGAGCAGGGGGCTCCTTGGGCAATCAGCCCCAGCATTTT CASTLGAGGSLGNQPQHF
. TRBD1 TRBJ1-2 TRBV27 15 TGTGCCAGCAGACTTACGACAGGGGGCAGCTATGGCTACACCTTC CASRLTTGGSYGYTF
. . TRBJ2-7 TRBV6-5 12 TGTGCCAGCAGCCCAGGTCCCTACGAGCAGTACTTC CASSPGPYEQYF
. . TRBJ1-3 TRBV9 15 TGTGCCAGCAGCGTAGGCTCAGATCCTGGAAACACCATATATTTT CASSVGSDPGNTIYF
. . TRBJ2-3 TRBV7-3 13 TGTGCCAGCAGCCCCGGTGCGACAGATACGCAGTATTTT CASSPGATDTQYF
. . TRBJ2-3 TRBV5-1 13 TGCGCCAGCAGCCCCACAGGGCGGGATACGCAGTATTTT CASSPTGRDTQYF
once . TRBJ2-3 TRBV4-3 17 TGCGCCAGCAGCCACCGTGGTAGCCCGGCTAGCACAGATACGCAGTATTTT CASSHRGSPASTDTQYF
. . TRBJ2-3 TRBV27 13 TGTGCCAGCATGTTACGGGGGACAGATACGCAGTATTTT CASMLRGTDTQYF
. . TRBJ2-5 TRBV11-2 14 TGTGCCAGCAGCTTAGGTGGCCAAGGGGAGACCCAGTACTTC CASSLGGQGETQYF
. . TRBJ1-3 TRBV6-5 15 TGTGCCAGCAGCCGAACCGGGACATCTGGAAACACCATATATTTT CASSRTGTSGNTIYF
. TRBD1 TRBJ1-2 TRBV4-1 18 TGCGCCAGCAGCCAAGTGGGTGGCAGGGGGGTGGCTAACTATGGCTACACCTTC CASSQVGGRGVANYGYTF